The TCR beta chain described here comes from a study of T cells in Graves' hyperthyroidism and ophthalmopathy. Study-level information: It was at initial diagnosis, before any treatment, that peripheral blood was collected.

Authors of the study amplified TCR beta CDR3 regions from RNA transcripts. Using the HTBI primer set, a first-round RT-PCR was run on the TCR CDR3. TCRdb reprocessed the multiplex PCR reads via MiXCR and lists one record per CDR3 protein. The sample has some 500,000 distinct CDR3 sequences, roughly 25% seen once; the top ten hold approximately 11%. In its sample, this clonotype was seen many times. CDR1 and CDR2 (germline): ENHRY, SYGVKD. This CDR3 is 14 amino acids long. V trimming: 8 bases; J trimming: 2 bases; junction bases outside the gene matches: 9. The diagnoses drew upon clinical symptoms, serum thyroxine and TRAb, thyroid ultrasound and orbital computed tomography.

The chain employs TRBV10-3 and TRBJ2-7; 7 positions match TRBD2. This sequence originates from a young woman with Graves' ophthalmopathy. Sequenced sample: blood. CDR3 region: CAIRRDYPPYEQYF. CDR3 DNA: TGTGCCATCCGTCGGGACTATCCCCCCTACGAGCAGTACTTC.